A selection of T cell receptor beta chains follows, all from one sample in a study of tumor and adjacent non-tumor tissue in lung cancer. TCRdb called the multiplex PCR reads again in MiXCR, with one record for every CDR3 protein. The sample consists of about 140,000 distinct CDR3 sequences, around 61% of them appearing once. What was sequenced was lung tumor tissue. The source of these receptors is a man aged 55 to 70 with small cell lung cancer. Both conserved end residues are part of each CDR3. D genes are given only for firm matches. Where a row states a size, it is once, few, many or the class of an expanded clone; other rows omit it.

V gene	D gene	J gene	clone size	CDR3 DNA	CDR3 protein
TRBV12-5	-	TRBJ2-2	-	TGTGCTAGTGGTTTCGGGGTTACCGGGGAGCTGTTTTTT	CASGFGVTGELFF
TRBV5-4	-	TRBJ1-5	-	TGTGCCAGCAGCTTGGCAGGTACTAATCAGCCCCAGCATTTT	CASSLAGTNQPQHF
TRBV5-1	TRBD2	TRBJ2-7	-	TGCGCCAGCAGCTTGGGGGGGGGAAGTAGCAACGAGCAGTACTTC	CASSLGGGSSNEQYF
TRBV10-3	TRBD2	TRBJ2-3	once	TGTGCCATCAGTTGGACTAGCGGGAGCACAGATACGCAGTATTTT	CAISWTSGSTDTQYF
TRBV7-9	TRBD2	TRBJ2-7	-	TGTGCCAGCAGCTCGTTGGCGGGAGGGCTGTACGAGCAGTACTTC	CASSSLAGGLYEQYF
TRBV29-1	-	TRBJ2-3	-	TGCAGCGTTGAAGGTAGGAGGATTAGCACAGATACGCAGTATTTT	CSVEGRRISTDTQYF
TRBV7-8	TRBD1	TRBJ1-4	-	TGTGCCAGCAGGAGACAGGGTTATAATGAAAAACTGTTTTTT	CASRRQGYNEKLFF
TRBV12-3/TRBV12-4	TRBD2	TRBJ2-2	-	TGTGCCAGCACTCCCGGGACTAGCGCGTCCGGTGAACTGTTTTTT	CASTPGTSASGELFF
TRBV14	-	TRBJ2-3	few	TGTGCCAGCGCTAGCACAGATACGCAGTATTTT	CASASTDTQYF
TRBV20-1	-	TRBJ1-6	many	TGCAGTGCTAGAGGGGCAGGGCCTAATAATTCACCCCTCCACTTT	CSARGAGPNNSPLHF
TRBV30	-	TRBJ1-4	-	TGTGCCTGGAGTGTACCGGGGATTAATGAAAAACTGTTTTTT	CAWSVPGINEKLFF
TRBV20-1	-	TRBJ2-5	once	TGCAGTGCTAGAATACGAGATACCCAGTACTTC	CSARIRDTQYF
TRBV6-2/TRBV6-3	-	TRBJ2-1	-	TGTGCCAGTCGCTCCTCTTTTAGAGAGCAGTTCTTC	CASRSSFREQFF
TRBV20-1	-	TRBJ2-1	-	TGCAGTGCTAGTGGACCAGTACAGAATGAGCAGTTCTTC	CSASGPVQNEQFF
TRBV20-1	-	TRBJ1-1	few	TGCAGTGCTAGAGATCGGGTTCTGAGCACTGAAGCTTTCTTT	CSARDRVLSTEAFF
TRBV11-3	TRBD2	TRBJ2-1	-	TGTGCCAGCAGCTCGGGACTAGTGGGAGAGCCCTACAGTGGGCAGTTCTTC	CASSSGLVGEPYSGQFF
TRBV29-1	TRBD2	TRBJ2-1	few	TGCAGCGGGGGACTAGCGGGAGGGCCAAGTGAGCAGTTCTTC	CSGGLAGGPSEQFF
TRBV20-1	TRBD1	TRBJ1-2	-	TGCAGTGCTAGCCTCCGGGACAGGGGCGGAGATTATGGCTACTCCTTC	CSASLRDRGGDYGYSF
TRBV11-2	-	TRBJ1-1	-	TGTGCCGGCAGCGTCGGGGGTCCAAGAGCCTTCTTT	CAGSVGGPRAFF
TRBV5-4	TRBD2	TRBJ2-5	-	TGTGCCAGCAGCTTGGCGACTAGCTGGAAAGAGACCCAGTACTTC	CASSLATSWKETQYF
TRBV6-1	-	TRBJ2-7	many	TGTGCCAGCAGTACCTACAGGGACGAGCAGTACTTC	CASSTYRDEQYF
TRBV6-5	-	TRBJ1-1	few	TGTGCCAGCAGTTACTCGAGCGACCAAGGGGACACTGAAGCTTTCTTT	CASSYSSDQGDTEAFF
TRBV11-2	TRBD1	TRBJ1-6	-	TGTGCTAGCACCCAGACAGGGGGCTTACCCCTCCACTTT	CASTQTGGLPLHF
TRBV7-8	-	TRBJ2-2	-	TGTGCCAGCAGCTTAGAGCTCGGGGAGCTGTTTTTT	CASSLELGELFF
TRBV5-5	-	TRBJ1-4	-	TGTCCCAGCAGCCTGGGTCCAGTAGGGGAAAAACTGTTTTTT	CPSSLGPVGEKLFF
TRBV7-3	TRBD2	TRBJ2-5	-	TGTGCCAGCAGCTTAACTAGCGGGATGGAGACCCAGTACTTC	CASSLTSGMETQYF
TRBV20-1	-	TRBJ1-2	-	TGCGGTGCTAGAAGGACGGTTGATGGCTACACCTTC	CGARRTVDGYTF
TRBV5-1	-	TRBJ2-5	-	TGCGCCAGCAGACGGACCGCAGCAAGTGAGACCCAGTACTTC	CASRRTAASETQYF
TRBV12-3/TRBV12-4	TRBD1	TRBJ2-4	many	TGTGCCAGCAGCTCGACAGGGATGGCCAAAAACATTCAGTACTTC	CASSSTGMAKNIQYF
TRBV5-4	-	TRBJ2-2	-	TGTGCCAGCAACCGGGCAAGAACCGGGGAGCTGTTATTT	CASNRARTGELLF
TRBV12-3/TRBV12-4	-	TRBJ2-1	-	TGTGCCAGCAATCGGCACAATAAGCAGTTCTTC	CASNRHNKQFF
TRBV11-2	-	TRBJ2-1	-	TGTGCCAGTAGCTTAGTTGCCGGGACCTACTATGAGCAGTTCTTC	CASSLVAGTYYEQFF
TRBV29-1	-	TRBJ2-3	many	TGCAGCGTCCTGGTGGATTCAGATACGCAGTATTTT	CSVLVDSDTQYF
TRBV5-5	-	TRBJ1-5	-	TGTGCCAGCAGCTTGGACAGGCCAGGGCAGCCCCAGCATTTT	CASSLDRPGQPQHF
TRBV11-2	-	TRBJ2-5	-	TGTGCCAGCAGACCGCCGGGACATCTAGCGGAAGGCGAGACCCAGTACTTC	CASRPPGHLAEGETQYF
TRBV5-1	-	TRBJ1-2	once	TGCGCCAGCAGCTTGGCCTTCGAGGGAATTAACTATGGCTACACCTTC	CASSLAFEGINYGYTF
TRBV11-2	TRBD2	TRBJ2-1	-	TGTGCCAGCAGCTTGACTAACGGGAGGGGGAATGAGCAGTTCTTC	CASSLTNGRGNEQFF
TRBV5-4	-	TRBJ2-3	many	TGTGCCAGCAGCTTGTTGGCGTCCAGGGCCACCTACACAGATACGCAGTATTTT	CASSLLASRATYTDTQYF
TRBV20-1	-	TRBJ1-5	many	TGCAGTGCTAGAAGACAGGGCAATCAGCCCCAGCATTTT	CSARRQGNQPQHF
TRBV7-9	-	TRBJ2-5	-	TGTGCCAGCAGTCTCGGCGGACAGCAAGAGACCCAGTACTTC	CASSLGGQQETQYF
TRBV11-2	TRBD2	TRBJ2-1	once	TGTGCCAGCACCCCTAGGGTACTAGCGGGAGGGGGTATCTACAATGAGCAGTTCTTC	CASTPRVLAGGGIYNEQFF
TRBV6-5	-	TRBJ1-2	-	TGTGCCAGCAGACCCAGGACAATTTATGGCTACACCTTC	CASRPRTIYGYTF
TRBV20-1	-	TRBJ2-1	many	TGCAGTGCTAGAGACCCTGGAGGGCTCAATGAGCAGTTCTTC	CSARDPGGLNEQFF
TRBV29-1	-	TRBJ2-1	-	TGCAGCGGTCGACTATGGGGAGTAACCCCTAACAATGAGCAGTTCTTC	CSGRLWGVTPNNEQFF
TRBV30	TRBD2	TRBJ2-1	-	TGTGCCTGGACCTCCTCGGGAGGACTCTACAATGAGCAGTTCTTC	CAWTSSGGLYNEQFF
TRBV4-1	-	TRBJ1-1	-	TGCGCCAGCAGCCAAGACGGCAGGGTAGGGACTGAAGCTTTCTTT	CASSQDGRVGTEAFF
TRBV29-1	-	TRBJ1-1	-	-	CSVAGGSITEVFF
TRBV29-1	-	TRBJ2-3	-	TGCGGCGTTGAGTGGGGGATTTCTAGAACAGATACGCAGTATTTT	CGVEWGISRTDTQYF
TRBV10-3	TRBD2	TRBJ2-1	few	TGTGCCACGGCGGGGACTAGCTCCTACAATGAGCAGTTCTTC	CATAGTSSYNEQFF
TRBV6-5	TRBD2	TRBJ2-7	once	TGTGCCATAAGGGGACTAGAGGGAGACGAGCAGTACTTC	CAIRGLEGDEQYF
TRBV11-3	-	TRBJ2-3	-	TGTGCCGGCAGCTTTTGGAGTAACCTAGCAGGGTATACGCAGTATTTT	CAGSFWSNLAGYTQYF
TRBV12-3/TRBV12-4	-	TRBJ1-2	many	TGTGCCAGCAGTCCCGGTTCTTACAGTCGATATGGCTACACCTTC	CASSPGSYSRYGYTF
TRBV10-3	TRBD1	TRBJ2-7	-	TGTGCCATCAGTAAAAGGGACAGGGGTTACGAGCAGTACTTC	CAISKRDRGYEQYF
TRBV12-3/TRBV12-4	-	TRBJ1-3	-	TGTGCCAGTAGTTTTAAGGATGGAAACACCATATATTTT	CASSFKDGNTIYF
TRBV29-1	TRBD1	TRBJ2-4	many	TGCAGCGTTGAGAGGGGACAGGGAATTAGGGGAGCCAAAAACATTCAGTACTTC	CSVERGQGIRGAKNIQYF
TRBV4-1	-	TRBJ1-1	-	TGCGCCAGCAGCCAAGACCCAGGGGCTATAGCTTTCTTT	CASSQDPGAIAFF
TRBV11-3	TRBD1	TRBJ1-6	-	TGTGCCAGCAGTCAGCACCGGGACAGGGTCTCCACTCGAGCAAATTCACCCCTCCAATTT	CASSQHRDRVSTRANSPLQF
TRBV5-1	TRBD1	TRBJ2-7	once	TGCGCCAGCGGCAGAGACAGGGGCCACGAGCAGTACTTC	CASGRDRGHEQYF